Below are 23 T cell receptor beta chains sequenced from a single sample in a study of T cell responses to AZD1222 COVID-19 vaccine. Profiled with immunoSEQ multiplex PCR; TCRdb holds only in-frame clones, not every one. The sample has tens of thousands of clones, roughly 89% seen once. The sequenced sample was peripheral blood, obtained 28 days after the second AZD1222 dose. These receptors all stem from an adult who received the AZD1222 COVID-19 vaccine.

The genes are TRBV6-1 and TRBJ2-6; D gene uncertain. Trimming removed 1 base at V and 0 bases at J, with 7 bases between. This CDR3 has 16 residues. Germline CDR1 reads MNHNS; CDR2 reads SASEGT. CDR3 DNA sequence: TGTGCCAGCAGTGAAGGCAGGCCCTCTGGGGCCAACGTCCTGACTTTC. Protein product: CASSEGRPSGANVLTF.

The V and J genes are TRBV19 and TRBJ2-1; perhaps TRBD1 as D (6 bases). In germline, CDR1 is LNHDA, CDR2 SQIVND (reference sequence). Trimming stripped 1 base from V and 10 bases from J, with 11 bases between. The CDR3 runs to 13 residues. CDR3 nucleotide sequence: TGTGCCAGTAGTATAGGCACAGGGAAAGAGCAGTTCTTC. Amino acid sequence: CASSIGTGKEQFF.

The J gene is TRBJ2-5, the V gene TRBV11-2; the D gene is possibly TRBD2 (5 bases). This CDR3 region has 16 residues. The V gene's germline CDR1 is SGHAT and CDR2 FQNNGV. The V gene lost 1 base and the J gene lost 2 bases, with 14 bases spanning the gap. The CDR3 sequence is CASSLGMRAEQETQYF. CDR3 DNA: TGTGCCAGCAGCTTAGGGATGAGGGCAGAACAAGAGACCCAGTACTTC.

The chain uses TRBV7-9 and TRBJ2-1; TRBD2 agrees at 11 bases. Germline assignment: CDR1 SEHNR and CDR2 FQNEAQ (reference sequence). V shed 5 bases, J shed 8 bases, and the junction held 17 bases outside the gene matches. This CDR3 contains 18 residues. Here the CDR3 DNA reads TGTGCCAGCAGCCCGAAGCCACTAGCGGGGGACCACACCGATGAGCAGTTCTTC. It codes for CASSPKPLAGDHTDEQFF.

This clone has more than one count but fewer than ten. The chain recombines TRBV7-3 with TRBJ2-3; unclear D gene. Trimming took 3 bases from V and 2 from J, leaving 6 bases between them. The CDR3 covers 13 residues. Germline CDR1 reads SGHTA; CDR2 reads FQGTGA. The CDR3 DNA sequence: TGTGCCAGCAGCTTTGGGGACACAGATACGCAGTATTTT. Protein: CASSFGDTDTQYF.

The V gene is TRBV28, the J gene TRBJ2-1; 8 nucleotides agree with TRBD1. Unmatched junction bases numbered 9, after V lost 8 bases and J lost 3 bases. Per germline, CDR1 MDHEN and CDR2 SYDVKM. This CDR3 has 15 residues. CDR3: CASAGQGPGYNEQFF. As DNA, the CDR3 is TGTGCCAGCGCTGGACAGGGCCCAGGCTACAATGAGCAGTTCTTC.

In DNA, the CDR3 is TGTGCCAGCAGTCTTGTAGGGGAGAGCGATTCACCCCTCCACTTT. This translates into CASSLVGESDSPLHF. The V gene is TRBV5-6, the J gene TRBJ1-6, with D possibly matching TRBD1 (5 bases). Germline loops: CDR1 SGHDT, CDR2 YYEEEE. The CDR3 is 15 amino acids. V lost 5 bases to trimming and J lost 8 bases, with 17 bases between them.

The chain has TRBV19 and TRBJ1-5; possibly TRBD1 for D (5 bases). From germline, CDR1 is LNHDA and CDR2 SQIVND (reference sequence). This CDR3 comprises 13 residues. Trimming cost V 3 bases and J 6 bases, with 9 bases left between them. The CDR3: CASSIRGSQPQHF. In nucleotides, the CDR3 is TGTGCCAGTAGTATTAGGGGCAGTCAGCCCCAGCATTTT.

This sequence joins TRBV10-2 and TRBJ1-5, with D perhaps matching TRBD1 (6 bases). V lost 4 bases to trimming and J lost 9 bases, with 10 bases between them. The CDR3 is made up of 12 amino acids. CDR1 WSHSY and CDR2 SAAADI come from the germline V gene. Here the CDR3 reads CASSAGVWPQHF. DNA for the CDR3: TGCGCCAGCAGTGCAGGGGTTTGGCCCCAGCATTTT.

The CDR3 region has the DNA TGTGCCAGCAGTTACACCGGGACTGCGGTGTACTTC. It yields the protein CASSYTGTAVYF. The chain has TRBV6-2 or TRBV6-3 and TRBJ2-7; possibly TRBD2 for D (6 bases). V gave up 2 bases and J gave up 12 bases, with 14 bases separating them. Germline V lookup: CDR1 MNHEY, CDR2 SVGEGT. The CDR3 spans 12 residues.

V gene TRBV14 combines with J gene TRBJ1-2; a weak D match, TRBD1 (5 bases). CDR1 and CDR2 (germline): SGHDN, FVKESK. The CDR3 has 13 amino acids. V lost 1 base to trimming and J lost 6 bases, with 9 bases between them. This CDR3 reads CASSQVRGHGYTF. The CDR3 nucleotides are TGTGCCAGCAGCCAAGTTCGGGGACATGGCTACACCTTC.

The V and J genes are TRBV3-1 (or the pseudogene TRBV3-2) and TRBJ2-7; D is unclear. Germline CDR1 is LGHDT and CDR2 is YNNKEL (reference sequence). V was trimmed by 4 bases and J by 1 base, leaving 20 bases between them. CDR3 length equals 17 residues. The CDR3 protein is CASSLYKSRANSYEQYF. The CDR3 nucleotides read TGTGCCAGCAGCCTTTACAAGAGTCGGGCTAATTCCTACGAGCAGTACTTC.

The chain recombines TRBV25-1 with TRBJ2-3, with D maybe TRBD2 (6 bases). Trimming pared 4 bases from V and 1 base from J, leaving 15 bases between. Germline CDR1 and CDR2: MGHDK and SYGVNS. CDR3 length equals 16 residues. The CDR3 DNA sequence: TGTGCCAGCAGTGCTCGAGGGGCGGGACGCACAGATACGCAGTATTTT. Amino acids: CASSARGAGRTDTQYF.

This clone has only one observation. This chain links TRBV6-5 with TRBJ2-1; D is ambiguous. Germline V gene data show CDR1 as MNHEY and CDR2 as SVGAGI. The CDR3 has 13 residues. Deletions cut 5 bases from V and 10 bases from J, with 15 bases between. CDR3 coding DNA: TGTGCCAGCAGTCTAAATGGAGTTAACGAGCAGTTCTTC. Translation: CASSLNGVNEQFF.

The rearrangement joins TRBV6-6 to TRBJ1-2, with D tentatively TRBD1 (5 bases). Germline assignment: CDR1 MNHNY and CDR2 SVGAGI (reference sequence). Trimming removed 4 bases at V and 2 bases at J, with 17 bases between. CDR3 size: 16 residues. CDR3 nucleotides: TGTGCCAGCAGTTCGGAAGGGAGGGACGGGAACTATGGCTACACCTTC. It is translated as CASSSEGRDGNYGYTF.

CDR3 protein: CASSPSGSYNEQFF. The CDR3 nucleotides read TGTGCCAGCAGCCCGAGCGGCTCCTACAATGAGCAGTTCTTC. The V gene is TRBV27, the J gene TRBJ2-1, with D tentatively TRBD2 (5 bases). Per germline, CDR1 MNHEY and CDR2 SMNVEV (reference sequence). The V and J ends lost 6 bases and 0 bases respectively, with 9 bases between them. The CDR3 spans 14 residues.

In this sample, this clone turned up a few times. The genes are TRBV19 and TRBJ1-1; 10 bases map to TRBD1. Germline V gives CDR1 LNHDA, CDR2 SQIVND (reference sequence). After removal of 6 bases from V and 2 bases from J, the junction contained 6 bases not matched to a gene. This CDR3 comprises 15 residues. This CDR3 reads CASSRQGAKNTEAFF. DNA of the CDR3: TGTGCCAGTAGCCGACAGGGGGCGAAAAACACTGAAGCTTTCTTT.

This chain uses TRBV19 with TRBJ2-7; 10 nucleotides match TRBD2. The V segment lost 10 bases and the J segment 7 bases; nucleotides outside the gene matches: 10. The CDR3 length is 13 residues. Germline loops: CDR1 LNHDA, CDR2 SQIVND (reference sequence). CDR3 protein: CATRGLAGVEQYF. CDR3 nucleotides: TGTGCCACCCGCGGGCTAGCGGGAGTTGAGCAGTACTTC.

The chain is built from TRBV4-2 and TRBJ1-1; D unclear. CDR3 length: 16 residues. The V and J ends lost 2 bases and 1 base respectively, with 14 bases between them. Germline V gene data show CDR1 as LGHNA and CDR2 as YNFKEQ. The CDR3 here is CASSQREAARNTEAFF. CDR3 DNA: TGTGCCAGCAGCCAAAGAGAAGCTGCAAGGAACACTGAAGCTTTCTTT.

The CDR3 DNA reads as TGTGCCAGCAGTACCGGCGGGGACAACACCGGGGAGCTGTTTTTT. Protein sequence: CASSTGGDNTGELFF. This chain connects TRBV28 to TRBJ2-2; D is perhaps TRBD2 (6 bases). In germline, CDR1 is MDHEN, CDR2 SYDVKM. Trimming pared 5 bases from V and 2 bases from J, leaving 12 bases between. The CDR3 totals 15 residues.

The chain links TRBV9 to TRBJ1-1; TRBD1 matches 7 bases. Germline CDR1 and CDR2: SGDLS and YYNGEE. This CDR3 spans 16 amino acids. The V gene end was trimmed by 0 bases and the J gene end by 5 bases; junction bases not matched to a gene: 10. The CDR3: CASSVGPGGRETEAFF. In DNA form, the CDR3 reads TGTGCCAGCAGCGTAGGTCCAGGGGGGCGGGAGACTGAAGCTTTCTTT.

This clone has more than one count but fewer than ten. The CDR3 protein is CASAERYEQYF. Here the CDR3 DNA reads TGTGCCAGCGCCGAGCGCTACGAGCAGTACTTC. This rearrangement joins TRBV2 to TRBJ2-7; no firm D call. Germline CDR1 reads SNHLY; CDR2 reads FYNNEI. V gave up 8 bases and J gave up 3 bases, with 8 bases separating them. The CDR3 has 11 residues.

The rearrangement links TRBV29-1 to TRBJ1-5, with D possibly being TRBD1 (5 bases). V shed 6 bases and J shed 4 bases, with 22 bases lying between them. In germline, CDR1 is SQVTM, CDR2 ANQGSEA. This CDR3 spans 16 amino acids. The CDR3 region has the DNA TGCAGCGTCCCACCGGGGCACCTGAACCTAAATCAGCCCCAGCATTTT. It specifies CSVPPGHLNLNQPQHF.